This TCR beta chain was recovered during a study of early T cells in non-severe SARS-CoV-2 infection listed by TCRdb under 2021. Some background on the complete study: Because TCR sequencing was done on bulk RNA from unsorted whole blood, the alpha and beta chains could not be paired.

The library was obtained by 5' RACE. Sequencing took place on a NextSeq 500. To correct for sequencing error and PCR bias, the TCR library protocol tagged individual cDNA molecules with unique molecular identifiers. Sequencing covered both TCR alpha and beta chains, and within each sample the abundances of alpha and beta sequences were tightly co-correlated. As for how the authors treated the data: Decombinator V4 was used to annotate TCR sequences for V gene, J gene and CDR3. TCRs were defined as expanded if a significant change between any two time points was detected under a Poisson model with p below 0.0001. TCR abundances were normalised to the total number of TCRs sequenced in each sample and reported as counts per million. MAIT TCRs were defined by TRAV1-2 paired with TRAJ12, TRAJ20 or TRAJ33, and iNKT TCRs by TRAV10 paired with TRAJ18. A search of VDJdb, accessed on 1 November 2021, was run for TCRs annotated to CMV, EBV and SARS-CoV-2, with TCRs annotated for multiple antigens excluded. TCRdb itself trimmed the public reads at Q25 with fastp, ran MiXCR and retained productive beta chains. Every CDR3 protein is listed once, alongside the most common genes and DNA of its rows. The V and J calls were not made by the authors but by TCRdb's processing. This sample comprises 70,000 to 85,000 distinct CDR3 sequences, 12% of them detected only once. The top ten clones comprise roughly a sixth of the sample.

Findings and caveats that apply to the study as a whole: VDJdb matching was skewed toward anti-spike CD8 responses, so virus-specific expansions were likely underestimated and private and CD4 specificities were missed.

The cysteine opens and the phenylalanine closes a CDR3 of 15 amino acids. Only the CDR3 DNA stays, 45 bases, in frame from base 1. The junction shows trimming of 1 base on V and 5 bases on J, plus 18 bases between the germline ends. CDR1 DFQATT and CDR2 SNEGSKA were looked up in the germline V gene (reference sequence). This was a case-control study nested in a cohort of healthcare workers in London, UK, who had nasopharyngeal swab PCR tests and blood samples taken every week. Healthcare workers were enrolled in the week of the UK lockdown, from 23 to 31 March 2020, and were followed every week for up to roughly 16 weeks. As concerns this clonotype: Its antigen is not yet known. No much larger clone is present one base from it, and per-base qualities are unavailable.

The rearranged chain carries TRBV20-1 and TRBJ2-7; the best D guess is TRBD1, with 6 bases matching. The source was whole blood, collected at baseline. The clonotype was recovered from an adult who was a healthcare worker with PCR-confirmed SARS-CoV-2 infection or an uninfected control (not recorded which). The donor label of this sample is uncertain. The nucleotides are TGCAGTGCTAGAGTTAATGGGGGCGCCGGGAACGAGCAGTACTTC. The translation is CSARVNGGAGNEQYF.